This T cell receptor beta chain was documented in a study of blood T cell repertoires in COVID-19. Study context: PBMCs, B-cell-depleted T cells, or T cells provided the cDNA or gDNA that made up the material.

Germline CDR1 is MNHEY and CDR2 is SMNVEV (reference sequence). CDR3 size: 14 residues. V was pared by 6 bases and J by 2 bases, with 7 bases of the junction left unmatched. Profiled with immunoSEQ multiplex PCR; TCRdb holds only in-frame clones, not every one. The sample records a few hundred thousand clones, approximately 87% being singletons. The chain has TRBV27 and TRBJ2-7; TRBD1 aligns across 7 bases. Sequences were obtained from peripheral blood. This clonotype was obtained from a man aged 55 to 70 with acute or convalescent COVID-19. Here the CDR3 reads CASSPGGITYEQYF. For the CDR3, the DNA is TGTGCCAGCAGCCCAGGGGGTATTACCTACGAGCAGTACTTC.